The 23 T cell receptor beta chains reported below all come from one sample, sequenced in a study of T cell responses to AZD1222 COVID-19 vaccine. This table comes from immunoSEQ multiplex PCR, and its TCRdb copy is limited to in-frame clones, with some not included. This table has 85,000 to 100,000 clones, 70% to 85% appearing once. The sequencing here drew on peripheral blood, taken on day 0 of AZD1222 vaccination. The receptors come from an adult in good health.

The chain combines TRBV6-6 with TRBJ1-2; 9 positions agree with TRBD1. J lost 1 base, V lost 2 bases, and 5 bases had no gene match. Per the germline V gene, CDR1 is MNHNY and CDR2 is SVGAGI (reference sequence). The CDR3 length is 16 residues. The CDR3 DNA sequence: TGTGCCAGCAGTTACACAGGGGGCGCAGTTAACTATGGCTACACCTTC. This gives the protein CASSYTGGAVNYGYTF.

This clone was counted only a few times. The chain uses TRBV11-2 and TRBJ1-1, with D possibly matching TRBD1 (6 bases). The CDR3 is 13 amino acids. Germline V gene data show CDR1 as SGHAT and CDR2 as FQNNGV. V was clipped by 1 base and J by 7 bases, with 10 bases between them. DNA for the CDR3: TGTGCCAGCAGCTTAGCTCAGGGGAGTGAAGCTTTCTTT. Its protein is CASSLAQGSEAFF.

The V and J genes are TRBV7-8 and TRBJ2-7; maybe TRBD2 (7 bases). Germline CDR1 is SGHVS and CDR2 is FQNEAQ. Trimming left V 10 bases short and J 7 bases short, with 14 bases between. The CDR3 has 11 amino acids. The DNA of the CDR3 is TGTGCCACCACTAAGGGGGGGGAGCAGTACTTC. Amino acids: CATTKGGEQYF.

V usage is TRBV29-1 and J usage is TRBJ2-5; D might be TRBD1 or TRBD2, each matching 7 bases. Trimming left V 4 bases short and J 2 bases short, with 17 bases between. Germline CDR1 reads SQVTM; CDR2 reads ANQGSEA. The CDR3 spans 15 residues. The CDR3 DNA reads as TGCAGCGTTGTATATCAGGGGGGGCTTCAAGAGACCCAGTACTTC. Translation: CSVVYQGGLQETQYF.

DNA for the CDR3: TGTGCCAGCAGCCAGGCTGGGGGGACCATAAATGAGCAGTTCTTC. Amino acids: CASSQAGGTINEQFF. V usage is TRBV3-1 (or the pseudogene TRBV3-2) and J usage is TRBJ2-1; TRBD2 is a possible D gene (6 bases). The CDR3 totals 15 residues. The V gene lost 3 bases and the J gene lost 7 bases, with 16 bases spanning the gap. Per germline, CDR1 LGHDT and CDR2 YNNKEL (reference sequence).

This rearrangement joins TRBV7-8 to TRBJ1-1, with D hard to call. The CDR3 loop spans 14 amino acids. Germline CDR1 reads SGHVS; CDR2 reads FQNEAQ. The germline V and J ends were trimmed by 0 bases and 5 bases, with 10 bases remaining between them. The CDR3 nucleotides read TGTGCCAGCAGCTTAGCCCAGTCGCAGACTGAAGCTTTCTTT. This codes for CASSLAQSQTEAFF.

The chain employs TRBV7-7 and TRBJ2-3; 13 positions agree with TRBD2. Germline-derived CDR1 and CDR2 are SSHAT and FNYEAQ (reference sequence). Trimming cost V 11 bases and J 6 bases; bases outside gene matches: 11. The CDR3 spans 15 residues. The CDR3 DNA sequence: TGTGCCCCAAGCGTACTAGCGGGAGGGTGGGATACGCAGTATTTT. Its protein product is CAPSVLAGGWDTQYF.

The rearrangement joins TRBV19 to TRBJ1-2; TRBD1 aligns across 7 bases. Germline CDR1 and CDR2: LNHDA and SQIVND (reference sequence). With V trimmed by 1 base and J by 8 bases, 7 bases remained unmatched. The CDR3 sequence is 14 residues long. DNA for the CDR3: TGTGCCAGTAGTATAGTGTCGGACAGGAGAGGCTACACCTTC. Its protein is CASSIVSDRRGYTF.

The rearrangement links TRBV3-1 (or the pseudogene TRBV3-2) to TRBJ1-5; tentative D call: TRBD1 (5 bases). Per the germline V gene, CDR1 is LGHDT and CDR2 is YNNKEL (reference sequence). CDR3 size: 15 residues. The V and J ends lost 1 base and 7 bases respectively, with 14 bases between them. CDR3 in amino acids: CASSQGWGVGQPQHF. CDR3 DNA sequence: TGTGCCAGCAGCCAAGGGTGGGGGGTTGGCCAGCCCCAGCATTTT.

The chain is built from TRBV5-1 and TRBJ2-7; no firm D call. CDR3 size: 15 residues. Germline CDR1 SGHRS, CDR2 YFSETQ. The V end was cut by 4 bases, the J end by 0 bases, with 14 bases between. CDR3 loop: CASSMNGRPSYEQYF. CDR3 coding DNA: TGCGCCAGCAGCATGAACGGACGGCCCTCCTACGAGCAGTACTTC.

This clone was observed a single time. The V and J genes are TRBV29-1 and TRBJ1-3, with D possibly being TRBD1 (5 bases). Germline values: CDR1 SQVTM, CDR2 ANQGSEA. The CDR3 runs to 14 residues. The V gene lost 6 bases and the J gene lost 1 base, with 13 bases spanning the gap. CDR3 in amino acids: CSVVTASSGNTIYF. CDR3 bases: TGCAGCGTAGTGACAGCCTCTTCTGGAAACACCATATATTTT.

This sequence joins TRBV2 and TRBJ2-5; perhaps TRBD2 as D (6 bases). The CDR3 length is 15 residues. Germline V gene sequence: CDR1 SNHLY, CDR2 FYNNEI. Trimming stripped 3 bases from V and 7 bases from J, with 18 bases between. The CDR3 sequence is CASSERGREVGTQYF. DNA for the CDR3: TGTGCCAGCAGTGAGAGGGGCAGGGAGGTGGGGACCCAGTACTTC.

The chain uses TRBV18 and TRBJ2-1, with D tentatively TRBD2 (6 bases). CDR1 and CDR2 (germline): KGHSH, LQKENI. V dropped 4 bases and J dropped 7 bases, with 11 bases sitting between them. CDR3 size: 13 residues. CDR3 in DNA: TGTGCCAGCTCACGGGGGGAGCGTAATGAGCAGTTCTTC. Translation: CASSRGERNEQFF.

CDR3 residues: CSVAGPPEETQYF. The CDR3, as DNA: TGCAGCGTTGCGGGACCCCCAGAAGAGACCCAGTACTTC. The chain employs TRBV29-1 and TRBJ2-5, with D perhaps assigned TRBD1 or TRBD2 (5 bases each). This CDR3 region has 13 residues. Looked up from germline, CDR1 is SQVTM and CDR2 is ANQGSEA. V lost 4 bases, J lost 3 bases, and 12 bases lay in between.

The rearrangement uses TRBV28 and TRBJ2-2, with 7 bases that match TRBD2. Trimming removed 3 bases from V and 3 bases from J; junction bases left unmatched: 7. The CDR3 spans 16 residues. Per the germline V gene, CDR1 is MDHEN and CDR2 is SYDVKM. The CDR3, as DNA: TGTGCCAGCAGTTTCCCCCCTAGCGGACACACCGGGGAGCTGTTTTTT. This codes for CASSFPPSGHTGELFF.

The chain recombines TRBV7-2 with TRBJ2-7; D remains ambiguous. Germline V gene sequence: CDR1 SGHTA, CDR2 FQGNSA. Trimming shortened V by 0 bases and J by 0 bases, and 12 bases separated the two germline ends. The CDR3 spans 16 residues. In nucleotides, the CDR3 is TGTGCCAGCAGCTTAGCGAAGGATACGGGCTCCTACGAGCAGTACTTC. It translates to CASSLAKDTGSYEQYF. Full variable domain (outside the CDR3, taken from reference TRBV7-2 and TRBJ2-7): GAGVSQSPSNKVTEKGKDVELRCDPISGHTALYWYRQSLGQGLEFLIYFQGNSAPDKSGLPSDRFSAERTGGSVSTLTIQRTQQEDSAVYLCASSLAKDTGSYEQYFGPGTRLTVT.

This rearrangement joins TRBV6-5 to TRBJ1-4; 7 nucleotides line up with TRBD1. V shed 4 bases and J 7 bases; nucleotides not matched to a gene: 9. CDR1 MNHEY and CDR2 SVGAGI come from the germline V gene. The CDR3 is 15 amino acids. CDR3 sequence: CASSSTGERGEKLFF. CDR3 nucleotide sequence: TGTGCCAGCAGTTCTACAGGGGAGAGGGGTGAAAAACTGTTTTTT.

The chain employs TRBV3-1 (or the pseudogene TRBV3-2) and TRBJ2-7; the D gene is possibly TRBD1 (6 bases). CDR3 size: 13 residues. Germline lookup yields CDR1 LGHDT and CDR2 YNNKEL (reference sequence). The V end lost 3 bases, the J end lost 10 bases, and 16 bases lay between the germline ends. In DNA form, the CDR3 reads TGTGCCAGCAGCCATACCATCCAGGGGATACAGTACTTC. Residues: CASSHTIQGIQYF.

The CDR3: CASTMDGTRSPLHF. Here the CDR3 DNA reads TGTGCCAGTACCATGGACGGAACCCGATCACCCCTCCACTTT. V and J are TRBV19 and TRBJ1-6; D is undetermined. The CDR3 is 14 residues long. Germline loops: CDR1 LNHDA, CDR2 SQIVND (reference sequence). V was shortened by 7 bases and J by 10 bases, with 17 bases between the two germline ends.

CDR3 coding DNA: TGTGCCAGCAGTTACGGGACAGTAAACTATGGCTACACCTTC. This codes for CASSYGTVNYGYTF. J is TRBJ1-2 and V is TRBV6-5; 7 bases map to TRBD1. The germline V gene encodes CDR1 MNHEY and CDR2 SVGAGI. J was trimmed by 2 bases and V by 2 bases; bases with no gene match: 2. The CDR3 runs to 14 residues.

The chain joins TRBV6-5 to TRBJ2-7; D gene unclear. The V end lost 0 bases, the J end lost 2 bases, and 14 bases lay between the germline ends. Germline V gene sequence: CDR1 MNHEY, CDR2 SVGAGI. This CDR3 has 16 amino acids. The DNA of the CDR3 is TGTGCCAGCAGTTACTCGACTCAATCGTCCACCTACGAGCAGTACTTC. Protein: CASSYSTQSSTYEQYF.

The rearrangement links TRBV19 to TRBJ2-5, with D possibly being TRBD1 (6 bases). Deletions cut 6 bases from V and 4 bases from J, with 15 bases between. The CDR3 is 14 amino acids. Germline V gene lookup returns CDR1 LNHDA and CDR2 SQIVND (reference sequence). CDR3 loop: CASRGDTKGETQYF. CDR3 in DNA: TGTGCCAGTAGGGGGGACACGAAGGGAGAGACCCAGTACTTC.

The chain recombines TRBV5-1 with TRBJ1-5; perhaps TRBD1 as D (6 bases). Trimming stripped 1 base from V and 6 bases from J, with 14 bases between. From germline, CDR1 is SGHRS and CDR2 YFSETQ. The CDR3 is made up of 15 amino acids. CDR3 nucleotides: TGCGCCAGCAGCTTGAACAGGGAGAGGGGTCAGCCCCAGCATTTT. This gives the protein CASSLNRERGQPQHF.